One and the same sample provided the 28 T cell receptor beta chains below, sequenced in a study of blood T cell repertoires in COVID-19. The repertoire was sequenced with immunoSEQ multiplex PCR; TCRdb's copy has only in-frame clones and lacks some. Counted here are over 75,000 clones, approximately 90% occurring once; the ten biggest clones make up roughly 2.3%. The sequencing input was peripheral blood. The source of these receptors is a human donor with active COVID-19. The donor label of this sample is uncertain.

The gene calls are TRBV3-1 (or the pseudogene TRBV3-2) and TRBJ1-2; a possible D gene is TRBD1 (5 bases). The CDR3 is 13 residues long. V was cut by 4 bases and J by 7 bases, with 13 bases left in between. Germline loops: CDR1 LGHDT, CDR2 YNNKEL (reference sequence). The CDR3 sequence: CASSPSQGGGYTF. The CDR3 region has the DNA TGTGCCAGCAGCCCCTCCCAGGGAGGTGGCTACACCTTC.

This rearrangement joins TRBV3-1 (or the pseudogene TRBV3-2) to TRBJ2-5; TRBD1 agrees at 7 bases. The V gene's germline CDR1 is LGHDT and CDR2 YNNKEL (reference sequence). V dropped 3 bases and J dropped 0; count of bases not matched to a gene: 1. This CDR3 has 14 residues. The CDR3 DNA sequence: TGTGCCAGCAGCCAGGGACAGCACCAAGAGACCCAGTACTTC. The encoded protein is CASSQGQHQETQYF.

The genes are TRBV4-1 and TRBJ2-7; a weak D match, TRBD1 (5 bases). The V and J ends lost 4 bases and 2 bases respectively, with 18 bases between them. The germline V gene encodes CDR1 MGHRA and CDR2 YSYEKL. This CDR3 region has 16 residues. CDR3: CASSPTLTDSAYEQYF. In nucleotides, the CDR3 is TGCGCCAGCAGCCCGACCCTCACCGACAGTGCCTACGAGCAGTACTTC.

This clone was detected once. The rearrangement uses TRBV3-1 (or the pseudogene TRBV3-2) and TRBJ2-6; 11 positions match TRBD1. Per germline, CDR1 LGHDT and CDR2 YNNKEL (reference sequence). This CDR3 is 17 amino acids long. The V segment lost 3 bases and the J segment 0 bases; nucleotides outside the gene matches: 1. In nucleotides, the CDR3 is TGTGCCAGCAGCCACGGACAGGGGGCCTCTGGGGCCAACGTCCTGACTTTC. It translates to CASSHGQGASGANVLTF.

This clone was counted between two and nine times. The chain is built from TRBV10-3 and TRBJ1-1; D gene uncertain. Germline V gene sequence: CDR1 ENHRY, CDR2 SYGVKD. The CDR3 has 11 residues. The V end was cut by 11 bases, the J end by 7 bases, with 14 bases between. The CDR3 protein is CAVTSGGEAFF. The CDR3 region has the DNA TGTGCCGTAACTAGTGGAGGTGAAGCTTTCTTT.

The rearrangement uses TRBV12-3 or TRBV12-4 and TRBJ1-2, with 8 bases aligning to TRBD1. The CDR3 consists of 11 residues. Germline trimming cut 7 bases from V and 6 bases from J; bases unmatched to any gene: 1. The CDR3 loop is CASTDRDGYTF. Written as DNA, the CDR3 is TGTGCCAGCACGGACAGGGATGGCTACACCTTC.

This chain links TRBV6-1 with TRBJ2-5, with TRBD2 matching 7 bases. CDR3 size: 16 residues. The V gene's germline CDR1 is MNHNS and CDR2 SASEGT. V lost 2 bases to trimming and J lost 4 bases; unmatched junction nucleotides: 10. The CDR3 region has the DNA TGTGCCAGCAGTGAATGGGAGGGAAAGGAGCGAGAGACCCAGTACTTC. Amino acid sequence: CASSEWEGKERETQYF.

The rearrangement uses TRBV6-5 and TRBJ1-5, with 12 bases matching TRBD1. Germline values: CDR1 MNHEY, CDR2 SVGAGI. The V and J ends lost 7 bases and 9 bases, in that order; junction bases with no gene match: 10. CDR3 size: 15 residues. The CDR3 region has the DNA TGTGCCAGCAAAGGAGGGACAGGGGGCTCGGGGCCCCAGCATTTT. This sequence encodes CASKGGTGGSGPQHF.

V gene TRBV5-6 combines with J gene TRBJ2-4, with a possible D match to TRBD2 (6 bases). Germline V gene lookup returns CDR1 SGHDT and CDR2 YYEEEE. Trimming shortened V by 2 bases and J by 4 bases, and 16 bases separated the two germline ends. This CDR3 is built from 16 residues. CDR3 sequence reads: CASSFSGPKDKNIQYF. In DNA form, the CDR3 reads TGTGCCAGCAGCTTTAGCGGACCGAAGGATAAAAACATTCAGTACTTC.

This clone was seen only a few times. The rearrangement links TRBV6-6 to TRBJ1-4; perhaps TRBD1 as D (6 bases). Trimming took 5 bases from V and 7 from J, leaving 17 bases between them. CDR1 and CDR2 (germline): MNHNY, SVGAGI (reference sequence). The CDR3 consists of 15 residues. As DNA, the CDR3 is TGTGCCAGCAGTCGCCCTCGACAGGATTCTGAAAAACTGTTTTTT. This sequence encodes CASSRPRQDSEKLFF.

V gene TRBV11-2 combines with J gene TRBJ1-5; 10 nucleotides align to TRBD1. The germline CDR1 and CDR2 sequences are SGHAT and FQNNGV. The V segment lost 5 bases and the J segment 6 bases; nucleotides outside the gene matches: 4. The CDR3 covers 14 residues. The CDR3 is CASSATGGGQPQHF. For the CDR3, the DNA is TGTGCCAGCAGCGCGACAGGGGGCGGTCAGCCCCAGCATTTT.

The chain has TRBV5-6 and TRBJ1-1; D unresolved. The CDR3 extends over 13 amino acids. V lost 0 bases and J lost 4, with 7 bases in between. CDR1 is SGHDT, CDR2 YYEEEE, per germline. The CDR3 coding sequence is TGTGCCAGCAGCTTGGTCACGGTCACTGAAGCTTTCTTT. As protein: CASSLVTVTEAFF.

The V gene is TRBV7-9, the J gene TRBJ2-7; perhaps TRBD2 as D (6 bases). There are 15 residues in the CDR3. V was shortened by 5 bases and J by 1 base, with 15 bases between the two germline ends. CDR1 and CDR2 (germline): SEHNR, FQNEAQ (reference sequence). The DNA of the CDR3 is TGTGCCAGCAGCCTGTCCGGCGGGGCGTCCTACGAGCAGTACTTC. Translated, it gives CASSLSGGASYEQYF.

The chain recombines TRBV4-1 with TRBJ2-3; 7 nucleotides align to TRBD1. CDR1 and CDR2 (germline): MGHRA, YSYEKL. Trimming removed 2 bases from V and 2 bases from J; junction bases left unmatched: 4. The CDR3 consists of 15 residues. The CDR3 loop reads CASSQKDRDTDTQYF. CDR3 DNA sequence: TGCGCCAGCAGCCAAAAAGACAGGGACACAGATACGCAGTATTTT.

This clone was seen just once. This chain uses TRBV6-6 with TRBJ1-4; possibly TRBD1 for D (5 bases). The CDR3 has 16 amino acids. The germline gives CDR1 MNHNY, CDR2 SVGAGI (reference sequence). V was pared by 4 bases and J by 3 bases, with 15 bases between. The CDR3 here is CASSSWGGEANEKLFF. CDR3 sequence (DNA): TGTGCCAGCAGTTCATGGGGCGGAGAAGCTAATGAAAAACTGTTTTTT.

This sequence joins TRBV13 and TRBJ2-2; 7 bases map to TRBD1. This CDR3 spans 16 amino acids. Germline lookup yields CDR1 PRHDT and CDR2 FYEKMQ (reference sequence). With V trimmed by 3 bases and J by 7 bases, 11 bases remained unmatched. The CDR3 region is CASSFRDSRSGGELFF. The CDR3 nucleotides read TGTGCCAGCAGCTTCCGGGACAGTAGGTCCGGCGGGGAGCTGTTTTTT.

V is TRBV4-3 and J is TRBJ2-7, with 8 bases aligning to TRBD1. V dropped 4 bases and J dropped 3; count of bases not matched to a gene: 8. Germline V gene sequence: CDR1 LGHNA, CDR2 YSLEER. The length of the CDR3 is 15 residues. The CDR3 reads CASSRGTGGLYEQYF. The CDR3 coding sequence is TGCGCCAGCAGCCGGGGGACAGGCGGTCTCTACGAGCAGTACTTC.

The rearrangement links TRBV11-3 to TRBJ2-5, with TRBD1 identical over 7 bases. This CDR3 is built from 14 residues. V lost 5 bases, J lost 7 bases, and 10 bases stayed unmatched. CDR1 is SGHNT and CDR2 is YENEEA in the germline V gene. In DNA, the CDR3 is TGTGCCAGCAGCCCCCGGGACAGCAAGGGGACCCAGTACTTC. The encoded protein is CASSPRDSKGTQYF.

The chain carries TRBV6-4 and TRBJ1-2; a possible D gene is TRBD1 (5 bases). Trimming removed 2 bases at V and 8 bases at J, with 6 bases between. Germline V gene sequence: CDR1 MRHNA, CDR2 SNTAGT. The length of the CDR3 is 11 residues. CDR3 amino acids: CASSDQGGYTF. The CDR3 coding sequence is TGTGCCAGCAGTGACCAGGGCGGCTACACCTTC.

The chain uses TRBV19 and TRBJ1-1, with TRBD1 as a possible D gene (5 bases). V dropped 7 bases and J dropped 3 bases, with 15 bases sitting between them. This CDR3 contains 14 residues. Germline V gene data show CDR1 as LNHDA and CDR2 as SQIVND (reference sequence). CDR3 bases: TGTGCCAGTAAAACGGGCCCCAGGGACACTGAAGCTTTCTTT. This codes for CASKTGPRDTEAFF.

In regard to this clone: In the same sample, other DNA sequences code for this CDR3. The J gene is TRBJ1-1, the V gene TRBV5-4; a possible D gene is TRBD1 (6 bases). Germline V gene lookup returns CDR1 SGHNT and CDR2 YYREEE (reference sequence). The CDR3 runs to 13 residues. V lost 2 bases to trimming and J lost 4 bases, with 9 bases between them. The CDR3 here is CASSLRGGTEAFF. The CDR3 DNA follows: TGTGCCAGCAGCTTAAGGGGGGGCACTGAAGCTTTCTTT.

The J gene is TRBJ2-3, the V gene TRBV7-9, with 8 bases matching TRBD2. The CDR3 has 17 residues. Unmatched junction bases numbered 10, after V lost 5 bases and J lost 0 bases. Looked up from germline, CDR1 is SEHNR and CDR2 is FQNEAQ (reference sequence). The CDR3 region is CASSPPPAGASTDTQYF. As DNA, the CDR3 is TGTGCCAGCAGCCCGCCCCCAGCGGGGGCTAGCACAGATACGCAGTATTTT.

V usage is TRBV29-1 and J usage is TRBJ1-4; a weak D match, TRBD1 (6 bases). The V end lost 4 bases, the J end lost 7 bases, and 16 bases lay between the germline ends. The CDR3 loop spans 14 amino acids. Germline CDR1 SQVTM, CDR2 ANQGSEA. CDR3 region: CSVVRGGRGEKLFF. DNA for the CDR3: TGCAGCGTTGTAAGGGGGGGTCGAGGTGAAAAACTGTTTTTT.

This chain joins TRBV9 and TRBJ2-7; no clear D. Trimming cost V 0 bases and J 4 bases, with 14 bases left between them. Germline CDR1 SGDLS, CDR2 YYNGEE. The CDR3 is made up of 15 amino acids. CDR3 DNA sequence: TGTGCCAGCAGCGTAGGGCCTGAGACTTTTTACGAGCAGTACTTC. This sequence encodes CASSVGPETFYEQYF. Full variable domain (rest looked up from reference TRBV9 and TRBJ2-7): DSGVTQTPKHLITATGQRVTLRCSPRSGDLSVYWYQQSLDQGLQFLIQYYNGEERAKGNILERFSAQQFPDLHSELNLSSLELGDSALYFCASSVGPETFYEQYFGPGTRLTVT.

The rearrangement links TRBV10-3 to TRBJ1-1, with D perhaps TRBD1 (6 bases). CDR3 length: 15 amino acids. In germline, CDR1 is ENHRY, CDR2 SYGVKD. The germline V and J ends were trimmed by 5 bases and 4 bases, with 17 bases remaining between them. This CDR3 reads CAISNTGSRVTEAFF. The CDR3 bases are TGTGCCATCAGTAACACAGGGAGTCGAGTCACTGAAGCTTTCTTT.

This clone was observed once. The CDR3 nucleotides are TGTGCCAGCAGCCCACTAGCGGGGGCCCGGTTTAATGAGCAGTTCTTC. Translation gives CASSPLAGARFNEQFF. The chain recombines TRBV9 with TRBJ2-1, with TRBD2 matching 11 bases. CDR3 length: 16 amino acids. V lost 4 bases to trimming and J lost 7 bases; unmatched junction nucleotides: 10. Germline assignment: CDR1 SGDLS and CDR2 YYNGEE.

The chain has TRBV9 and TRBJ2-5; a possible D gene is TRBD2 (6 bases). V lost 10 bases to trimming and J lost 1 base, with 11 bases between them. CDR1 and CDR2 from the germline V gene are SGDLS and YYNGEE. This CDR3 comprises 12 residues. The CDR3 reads CASAGIQETQYF. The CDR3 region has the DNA TGTGCCTCGGCGGGGATCCAAGAGACCCAGTACTTC.

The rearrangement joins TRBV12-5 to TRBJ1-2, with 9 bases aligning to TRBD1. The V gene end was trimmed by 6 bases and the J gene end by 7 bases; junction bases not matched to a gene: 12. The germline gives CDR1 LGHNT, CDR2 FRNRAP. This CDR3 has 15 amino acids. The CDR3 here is CASGGLQGARSGYTF. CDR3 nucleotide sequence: TGTGCTAGTGGGGGATTACAGGGGGCGCGGTCTGGCTACACCTTC.